The clone carrying this T cell receptor beta chain was recorded a few times. This entry belongs to a study of control samples from healthy donors and cancer patients. Sequencing was performed with immunoSEQ multiplex PCR; in TCRdb, only in-frame clones are kept and a portion is missing. Of approximately 100,000 clones listed, around 89% are singletons. Germline-derived CDR1 and CDR2 are KGHSH and LQKENI. CDR3 length equals 13 residues. V dropped 3 bases and J dropped 5 bases, with 8 bases sitting between them. Specimen: blood. V gene TRBV18 combines with J gene TRBJ1-5; D not resolved. This clonotype was obtained from a woman aged 45-65 years in good health. The CDR3 reads CASSPNPDQPQHF. CDR3 bases: TGTGCCAGCTCACCTAATCCCGATCAGCCCCAGCATTTT.